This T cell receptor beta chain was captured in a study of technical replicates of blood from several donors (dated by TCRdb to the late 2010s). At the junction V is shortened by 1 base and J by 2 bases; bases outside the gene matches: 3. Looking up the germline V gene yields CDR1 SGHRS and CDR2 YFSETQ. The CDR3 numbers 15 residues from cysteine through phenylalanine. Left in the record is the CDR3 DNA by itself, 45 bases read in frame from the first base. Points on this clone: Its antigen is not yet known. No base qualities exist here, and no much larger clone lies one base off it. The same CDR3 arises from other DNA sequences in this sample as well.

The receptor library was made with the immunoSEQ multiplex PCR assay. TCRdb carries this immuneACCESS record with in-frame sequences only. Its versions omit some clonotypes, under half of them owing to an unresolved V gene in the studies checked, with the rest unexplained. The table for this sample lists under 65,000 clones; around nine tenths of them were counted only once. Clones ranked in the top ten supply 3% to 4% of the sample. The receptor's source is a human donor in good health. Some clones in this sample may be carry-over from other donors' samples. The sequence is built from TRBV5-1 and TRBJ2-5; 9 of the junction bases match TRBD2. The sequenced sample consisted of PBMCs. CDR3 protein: CASSLSGGKQETQYF. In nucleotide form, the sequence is TGCGCCAGCAGCTTGAGCGGGGGGAAACAAGAGACCCAGTACTTC.